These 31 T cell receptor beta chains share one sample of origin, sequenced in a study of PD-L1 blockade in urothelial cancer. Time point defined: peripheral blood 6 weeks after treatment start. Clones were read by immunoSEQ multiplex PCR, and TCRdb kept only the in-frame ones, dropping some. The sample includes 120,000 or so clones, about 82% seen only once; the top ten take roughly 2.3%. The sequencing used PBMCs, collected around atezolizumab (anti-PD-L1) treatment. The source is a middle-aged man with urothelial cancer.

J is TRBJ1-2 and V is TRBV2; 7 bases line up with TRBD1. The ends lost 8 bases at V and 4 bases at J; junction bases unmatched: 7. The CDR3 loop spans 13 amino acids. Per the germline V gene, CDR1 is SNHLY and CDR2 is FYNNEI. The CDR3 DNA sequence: TGTGCCAGCGCAACAGGGGTTTTCTATGGCTACACCTTC. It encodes CASATGVFYGYTF.

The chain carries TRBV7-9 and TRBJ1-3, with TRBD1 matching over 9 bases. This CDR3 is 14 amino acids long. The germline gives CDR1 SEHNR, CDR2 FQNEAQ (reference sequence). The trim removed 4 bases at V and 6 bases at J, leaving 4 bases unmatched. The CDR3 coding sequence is TGTGCCAGCAGCTCCACAGGGGGCAAAAACACCATATATTTT. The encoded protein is CASSSTGGKNTIYF.

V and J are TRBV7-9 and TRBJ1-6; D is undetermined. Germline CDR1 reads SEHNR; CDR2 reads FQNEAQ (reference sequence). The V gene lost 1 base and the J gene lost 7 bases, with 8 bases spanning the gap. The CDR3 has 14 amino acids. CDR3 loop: CASSLEQFNSPLHF. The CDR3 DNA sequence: TGTGCCAGCAGCTTAGAACAGTTCAATTCACCCCTCCACTTT. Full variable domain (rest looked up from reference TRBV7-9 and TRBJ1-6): DTGVSQNPRHKITKRGQNVTFRCDPISEHNRLYWYRQTLGQGPEFLTYFQNEAQLEKSRLLSDRFSAERPKGSFSTLEIQRTEQGDSAMYLCASSLEQFNSPLHFGNGTRLTVT.

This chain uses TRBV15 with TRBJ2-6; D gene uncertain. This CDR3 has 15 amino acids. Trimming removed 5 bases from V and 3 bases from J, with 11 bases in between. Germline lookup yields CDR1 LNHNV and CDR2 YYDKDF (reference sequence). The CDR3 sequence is CATSPGSGGANVLTF. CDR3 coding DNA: TGTGCCACCAGCCCCGGTTCGGGTGGGGCCAACGTCCTGACTTTC.

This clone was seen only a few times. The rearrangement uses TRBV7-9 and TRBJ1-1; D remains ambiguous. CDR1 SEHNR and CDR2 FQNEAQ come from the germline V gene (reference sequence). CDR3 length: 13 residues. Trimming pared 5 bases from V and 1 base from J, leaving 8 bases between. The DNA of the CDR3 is TGTGCCAGCAGCATAGAACAGAACACTGAAGCTTTCTTT. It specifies CASSIEQNTEAFF.

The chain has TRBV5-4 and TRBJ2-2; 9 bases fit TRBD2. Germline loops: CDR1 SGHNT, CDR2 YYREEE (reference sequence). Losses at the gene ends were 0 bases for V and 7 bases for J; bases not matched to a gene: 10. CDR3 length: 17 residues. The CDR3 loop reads CASSLDGGRADYGELFF. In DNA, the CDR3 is TGTGCCAGCAGCTTGGATGGCGGGAGGGCCGATTACGGGGAGCTGTTTTTT. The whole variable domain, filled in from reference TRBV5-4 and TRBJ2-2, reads ETGVTQSPTHLIKTRGQQVTLRCSSQSGHNTVSWYQQALGQGPQFIFQYYREEENGRGNFPPRFSGLQFPNYSSELNVNALELDDSALYLCASSLDGGRADYGELFFGEGSRLTVL.

The chain's CDR3 is CASSLTVETQYF. As DNA, the CDR3 is TGTGCCAGCAGTTTAACAGTGGAGACCCAGTACTTC. The gene calls are TRBV6-5 and TRBJ2-5; D ambiguous. Germline CDR1 is MNHEY and CDR2 is SVGAGI. This CDR3 region has 12 residues. The V gene lost 4 bases and the J gene lost 5 bases, with 8 bases spanning the gap.

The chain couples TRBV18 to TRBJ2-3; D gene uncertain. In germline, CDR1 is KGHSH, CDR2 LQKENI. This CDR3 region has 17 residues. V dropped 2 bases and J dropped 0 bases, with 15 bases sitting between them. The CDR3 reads CASSPRQAPASTDTQYF. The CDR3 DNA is TGTGCCAGCTCACCAAGGCAAGCGCCCGCTAGCACAGATACGCAGTATTTT.

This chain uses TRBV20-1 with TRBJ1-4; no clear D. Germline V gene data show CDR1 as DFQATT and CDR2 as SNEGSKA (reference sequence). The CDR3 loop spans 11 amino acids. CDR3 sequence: CSAERNEKLFF. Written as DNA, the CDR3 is TGCAGCGCGGAAAGAAATGAAAAACTGTTTTTT.

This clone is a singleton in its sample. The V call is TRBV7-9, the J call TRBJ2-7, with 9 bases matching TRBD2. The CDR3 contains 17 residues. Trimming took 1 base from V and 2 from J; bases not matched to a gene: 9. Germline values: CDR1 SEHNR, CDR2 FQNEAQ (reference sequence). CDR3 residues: CASSLGAASGAPYEQYF. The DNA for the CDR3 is TGTGCCAGCAGCTTAGGGGCTGCTAGCGGGGCCCCCTACGAGCAGTACTTC.

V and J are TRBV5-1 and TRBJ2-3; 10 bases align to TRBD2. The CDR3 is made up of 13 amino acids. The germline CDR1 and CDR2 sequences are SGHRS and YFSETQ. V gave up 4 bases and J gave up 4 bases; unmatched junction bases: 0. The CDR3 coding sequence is TGCGCCAGCAGCCTAGCGGGAGCAGATACGCAGTATTTT. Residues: CASSLAGADTQYF. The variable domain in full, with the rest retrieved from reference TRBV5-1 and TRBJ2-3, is KAGVTQTPRYLIKTRGQQVTLSCSPISGHRSVSWYQQTPGQGLQFLFEYFSETQRNKGNFPGRFSGRQFSNSRSEMNVSTLELGDSALYLCASSLAGADTQYFGPGTRLTVL.

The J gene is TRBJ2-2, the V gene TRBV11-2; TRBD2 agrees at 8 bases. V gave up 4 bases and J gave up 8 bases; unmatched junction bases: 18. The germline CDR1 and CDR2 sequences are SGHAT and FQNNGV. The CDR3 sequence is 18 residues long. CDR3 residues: CASSSPKVAGRTIGELFF. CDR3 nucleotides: TGTGCCAGCAGCTCCCCCAAGGTAGCGGGAAGAACCATTGGGGAGCTGTTTTTT.

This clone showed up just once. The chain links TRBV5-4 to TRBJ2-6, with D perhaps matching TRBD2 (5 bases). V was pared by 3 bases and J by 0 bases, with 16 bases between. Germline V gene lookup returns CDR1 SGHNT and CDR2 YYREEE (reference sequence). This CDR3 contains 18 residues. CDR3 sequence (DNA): TGTGCCAGCAGCTGGAGGAGACCGAAAGACTCTGGGGCCAACGTCCTGACTTTC. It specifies CASSWRRPKDSGANVLTF.

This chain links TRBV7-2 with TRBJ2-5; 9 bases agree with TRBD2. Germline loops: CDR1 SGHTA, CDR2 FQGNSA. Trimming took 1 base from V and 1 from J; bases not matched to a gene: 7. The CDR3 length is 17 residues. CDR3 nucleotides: TGTGCCAGCAGCTTAGAGGGGCGACTAGCGGCCCAAGAGACCCAGTACTTC. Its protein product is CASSLEGRLAAQETQYF.

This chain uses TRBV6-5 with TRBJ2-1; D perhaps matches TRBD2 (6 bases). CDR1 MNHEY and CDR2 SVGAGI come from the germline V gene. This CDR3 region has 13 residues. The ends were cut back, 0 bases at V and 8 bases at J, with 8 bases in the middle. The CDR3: CASSYSLAYEQFF. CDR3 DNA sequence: TGTGCCAGCAGTTACTCACTAGCCTATGAGCAGTTCTTC.

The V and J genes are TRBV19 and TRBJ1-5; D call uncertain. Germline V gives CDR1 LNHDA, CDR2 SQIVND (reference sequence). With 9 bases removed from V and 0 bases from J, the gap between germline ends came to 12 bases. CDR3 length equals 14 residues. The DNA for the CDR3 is TGTGCCAGCCAAACCCAGGCTAGCAATCAGCCCCAGCATTTT. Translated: CASQTQASNQPQHF.

CDR3 sequence (DNA): TGTGCCAGTAGTATATGGACAGGAGCTAGCAATCAGCCCCAGCATTTT. Translating gives CASSIWTGASNQPQHF. The V gene is TRBV19, the J gene TRBJ1-5; TRBD1 agrees at 7 bases. Germline loops: CDR1 LNHDA, CDR2 SQIVND (reference sequence). This CDR3 is built from 16 residues. With 2 bases clipped from V and 0 bases from J, the junction kept 4 bases outside the gene matches.

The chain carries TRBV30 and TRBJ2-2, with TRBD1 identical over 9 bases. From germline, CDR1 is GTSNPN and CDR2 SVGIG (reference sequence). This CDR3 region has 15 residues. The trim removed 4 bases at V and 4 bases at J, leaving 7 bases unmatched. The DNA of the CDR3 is TGTGCCTGGACAGGGGGACAGGGAATCACCGGGGAGCTGTTTTTT. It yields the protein CAWTGGQGITGELFF.

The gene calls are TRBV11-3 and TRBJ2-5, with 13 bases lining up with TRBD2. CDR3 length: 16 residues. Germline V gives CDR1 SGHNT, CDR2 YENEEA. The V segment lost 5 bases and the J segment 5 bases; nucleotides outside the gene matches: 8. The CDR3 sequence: CASSIGLAGAGETQYF. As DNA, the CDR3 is TGTGCCAGCAGCATAGGACTAGCGGGAGCGGGGGAGACCCAGTACTTC.

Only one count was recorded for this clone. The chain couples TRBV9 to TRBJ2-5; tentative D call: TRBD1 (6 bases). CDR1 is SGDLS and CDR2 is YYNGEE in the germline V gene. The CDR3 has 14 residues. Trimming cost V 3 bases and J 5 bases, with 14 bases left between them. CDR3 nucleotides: TGTGCCAGCAGCGCCGGCTACAGGGACGAGACCCAGTACTTC. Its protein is CASSAGYRDETQYF.

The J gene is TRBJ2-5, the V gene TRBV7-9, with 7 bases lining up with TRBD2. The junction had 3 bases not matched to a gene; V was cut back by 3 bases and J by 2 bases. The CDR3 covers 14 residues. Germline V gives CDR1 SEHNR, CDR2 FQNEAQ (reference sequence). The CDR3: CASSLSGGQETQYF. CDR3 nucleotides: TGTGCCAGCAGCTTGTCGGGGGGACAAGAGACCCAGTACTTC.

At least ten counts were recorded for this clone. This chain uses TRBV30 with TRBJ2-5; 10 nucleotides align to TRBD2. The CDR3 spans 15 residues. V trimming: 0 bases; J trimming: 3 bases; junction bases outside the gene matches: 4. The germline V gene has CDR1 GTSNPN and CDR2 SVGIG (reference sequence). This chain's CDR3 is CAWSVGLADKETQYF. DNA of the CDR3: TGTGCCTGGAGTGTAGGACTAGCGGATAAAGAGACCCAGTACTTC.

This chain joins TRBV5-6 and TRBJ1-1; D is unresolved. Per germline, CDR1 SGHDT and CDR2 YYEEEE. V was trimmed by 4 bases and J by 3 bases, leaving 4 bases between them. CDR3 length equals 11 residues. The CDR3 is CASSLYTEAFF. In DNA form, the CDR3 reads TGTGCCAGCAGCCTATACACTGAAGCTTTCTTT.

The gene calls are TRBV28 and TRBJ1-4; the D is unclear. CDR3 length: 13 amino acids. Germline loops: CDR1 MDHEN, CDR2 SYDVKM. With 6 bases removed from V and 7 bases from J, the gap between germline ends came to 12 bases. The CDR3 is CASSRPRGEKLFF. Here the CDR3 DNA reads TGTGCCAGCAGCCGTCCCCGGGGTGAAAAACTGTTTTTT. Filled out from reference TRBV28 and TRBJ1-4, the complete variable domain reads DVKVTQSSRYLVKRTGEKVFLECVQDMDHENMFWYRQDPGLGLRLIYFSYDVKMKEKGDIPEGYSVSREKKERFSLILESASTNQTSMYLCASSRPRGEKLFFGSGTQLSVL.

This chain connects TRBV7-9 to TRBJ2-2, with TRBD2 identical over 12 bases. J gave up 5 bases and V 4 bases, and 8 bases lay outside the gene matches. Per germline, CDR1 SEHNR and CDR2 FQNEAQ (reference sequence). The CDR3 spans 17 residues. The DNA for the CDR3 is TGTGCCAGCAGCTCCCAGACTAGCGGGAGAGGAACCGGGGAGCTGTTTTTT. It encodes CASSSQTSGRGTGELFF.

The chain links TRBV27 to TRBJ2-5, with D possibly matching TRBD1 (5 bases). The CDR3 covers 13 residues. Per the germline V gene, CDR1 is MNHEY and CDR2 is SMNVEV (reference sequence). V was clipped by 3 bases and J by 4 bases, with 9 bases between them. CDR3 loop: CASSFVGRETQYF. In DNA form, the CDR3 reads TGTGCCAGCAGTTTCGTGGGGCGAGAGACCCAGTACTTC.

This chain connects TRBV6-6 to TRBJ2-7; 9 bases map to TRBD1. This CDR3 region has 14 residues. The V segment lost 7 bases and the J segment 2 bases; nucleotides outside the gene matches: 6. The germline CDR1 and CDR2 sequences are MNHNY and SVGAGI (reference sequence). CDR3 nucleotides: TGTGCCAGCACTAGGACAGGGGACCCCTACGAGCAGTACTTC. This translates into CASTRTGDPYEQYF.

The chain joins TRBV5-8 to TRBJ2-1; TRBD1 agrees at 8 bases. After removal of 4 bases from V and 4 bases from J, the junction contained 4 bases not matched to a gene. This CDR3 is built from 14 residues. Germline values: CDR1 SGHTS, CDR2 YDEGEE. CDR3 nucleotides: TGTGCCAGCAGCGGGGGACAGGATTACAATGAGCAGTTCTTC. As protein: CASSGGQDYNEQFF.

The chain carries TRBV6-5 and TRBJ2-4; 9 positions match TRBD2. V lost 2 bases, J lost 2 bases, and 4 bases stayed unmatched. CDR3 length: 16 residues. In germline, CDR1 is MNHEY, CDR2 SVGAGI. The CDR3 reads CASSYGGRGSKNIQYF. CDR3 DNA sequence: TGTGCCAGCAGTTACGGCGGGAGGGGGTCCAAAAACATTCAGTACTTC.

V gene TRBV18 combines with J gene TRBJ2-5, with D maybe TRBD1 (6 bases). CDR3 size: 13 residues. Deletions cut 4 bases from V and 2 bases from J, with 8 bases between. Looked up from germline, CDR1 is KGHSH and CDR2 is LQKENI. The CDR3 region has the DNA TGTGCCAGCTCACTAGGACAGCAAGAGACCCAGTACTTC. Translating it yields CASSLGQQETQYF.

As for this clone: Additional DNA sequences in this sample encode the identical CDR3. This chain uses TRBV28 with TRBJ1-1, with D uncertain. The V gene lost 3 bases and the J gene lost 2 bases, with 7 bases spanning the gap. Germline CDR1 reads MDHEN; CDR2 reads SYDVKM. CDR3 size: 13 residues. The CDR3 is CASSLPGNTEAFF. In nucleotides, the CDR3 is TGTGCCAGCAGTTTGCCAGGAAACACTGAAGCTTTCTTT.